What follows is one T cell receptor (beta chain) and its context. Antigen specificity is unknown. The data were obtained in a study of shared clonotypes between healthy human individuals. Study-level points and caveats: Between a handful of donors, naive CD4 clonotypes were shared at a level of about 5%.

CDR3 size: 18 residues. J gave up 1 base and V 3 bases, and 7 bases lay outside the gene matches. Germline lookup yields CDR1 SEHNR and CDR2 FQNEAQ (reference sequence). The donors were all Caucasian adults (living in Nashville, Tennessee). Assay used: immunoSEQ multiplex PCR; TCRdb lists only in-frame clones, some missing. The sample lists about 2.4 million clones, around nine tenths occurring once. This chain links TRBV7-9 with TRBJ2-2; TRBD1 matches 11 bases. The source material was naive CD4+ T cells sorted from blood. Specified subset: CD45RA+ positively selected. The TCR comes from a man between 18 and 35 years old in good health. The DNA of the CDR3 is TGTGCCAGCAGCTTCCTATACGGGACAGGGGGGAACACCGGGGAGCTGTTTTTT. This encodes CASSFLYGTGGNTGELFF.